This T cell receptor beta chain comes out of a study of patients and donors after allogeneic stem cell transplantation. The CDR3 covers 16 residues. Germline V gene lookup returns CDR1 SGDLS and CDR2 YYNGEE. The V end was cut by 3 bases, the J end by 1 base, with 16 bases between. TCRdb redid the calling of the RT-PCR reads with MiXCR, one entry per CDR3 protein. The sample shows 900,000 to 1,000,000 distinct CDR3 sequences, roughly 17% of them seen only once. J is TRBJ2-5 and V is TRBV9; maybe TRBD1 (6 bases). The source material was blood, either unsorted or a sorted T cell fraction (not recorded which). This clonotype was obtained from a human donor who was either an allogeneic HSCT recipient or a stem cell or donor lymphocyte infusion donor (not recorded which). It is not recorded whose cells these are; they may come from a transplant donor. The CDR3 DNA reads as TGTGCCAGCAGCGGACGATTACAGGGAACCCAAGAGACCCAGTACTTC. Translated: CASSGRLQGTQETQYF.